Sequencing of this T cell receptor beta chain was carried out in a study of CD4+ T cells in melanoma. Whole-study findings and limits: Reportedly, melanoma neoantigen-specific CD4+ T cells showed varied differentiation states. CD8+ T cell, macrophage and B cell function reportedly correlated with neoantigen-specific CD4+ T cells.

A note on this clone: As yet, its antigen is unknown.

Repertoires were generated with immunoSEQ multiplex PCR, while TCRdb's copy carries only in-frame clones and drops some. The profile shows over 130,000 clones, around nine tenths of them singletons. The TCR was taken from a human donor with melanoma.

CDR3 loop: CASSFGVSGGAYEQYF. The CDR3 nucleotides are TGTGCCAGCAGCTTCGGGGTTAGCGGGGGGGCGTACGAGCAGTACTTC. This chain uses TRBV7-2 with TRBJ2-7; the match to TRBD2 covers 11 bases. The CDR3 is 16 amino acids. The trim removed 3 bases at V and 4 bases at J, leaving 8 bases unmatched. Germline CDR1 SGHTA, CDR2 FQGNSA.